The clone carrying this TCR beta chain was seen more than once but under ten times. Trimming removed 0 bases from V and 13 bases from J, with 23 bases in between. The CDR3 is made up of 16 amino acids. The V gene's germline CDR1 is SNHLY and CDR2 FYNNEI. The sample comes from a study of T cell repertoires in cytomegalovirus infection. TCRdb re-called the reads through MiXCR, storing one row per CDR3 protein. The repertoire holds under 800,000 distinct CDR3 sequences, with approximately 24% as singletons. The material sequenced was CD8+ T cells from PBMCs. The chain couples TRBV2 to TRBJ2-3; D is unresolved. The sequence was obtained from a human donor in good health (CMV status not recorded). Some clones in this sample may be carry-over from other donors' samples. The CDR3 loop reads CASSEAGEASLAWEYF. The CDR3 DNA is TGTGCCAGCAGTGAAGCTGGTGAAGCGTCTCTCGCCTGGGAGTATTTT.